This T cell receptor (beta chain) was sequenced in a study of regulatory T cells in long-lasting Graves disease. Study as a whole: Persistent Graves' disease required over 5 years of antithyroid drugs and positive TSH receptor antibodies.

Remarks on this clonotype: Its antigen is unknown. One end of the junction varies from germline; a read error may be responsible.

This CDR3 comprises 16 residues. Germline lookup yields CDR1 LGHDT and CDR2 YNNKEL (reference sequence). Arm-PCR of CDR3 regions and iRepertoire HTBI primers were used to build TCR beta libraries. TCRdb re-called the multiplex PCR reads with MiXCR, one entry per CDR3 protein. The repertoire has approximately 690,000 distinct CDR3 sequences, 30% of them found once; the top ten carry under 50%. Study results and limitations: Reduced TCR diversity was observed in persistent Graves' patients versus newly diagnosed patients. Possibly, accuracy suffered from the small sample size.

The time point is: persistent/refractory GD, antithyroid drugs over 5 years with positive TRAb. From PBMCs, RNA was extracted and then used to make the TCR library. EDTA tubes received approximately 9 milliliters of collected peripheral blood. This TCR was sampled from a female donor with Graves disease. The rearrangement uses TRBV3-1 and TRBJ1-5; TRBD1 agrees at 7 bases. This specimen consisted of peripheral blood mononuclear cells (PBMCs), obtained when the disease was refractory, from a patient treated with antithyroid drugs. The CDR3 DNA sequence: TGTGCCAGCAGCCAGGGTTCCGGGACAGAGAGAATCAGCCTGAATTTT. Encoded protein: CASSQGSGTERISLNF.